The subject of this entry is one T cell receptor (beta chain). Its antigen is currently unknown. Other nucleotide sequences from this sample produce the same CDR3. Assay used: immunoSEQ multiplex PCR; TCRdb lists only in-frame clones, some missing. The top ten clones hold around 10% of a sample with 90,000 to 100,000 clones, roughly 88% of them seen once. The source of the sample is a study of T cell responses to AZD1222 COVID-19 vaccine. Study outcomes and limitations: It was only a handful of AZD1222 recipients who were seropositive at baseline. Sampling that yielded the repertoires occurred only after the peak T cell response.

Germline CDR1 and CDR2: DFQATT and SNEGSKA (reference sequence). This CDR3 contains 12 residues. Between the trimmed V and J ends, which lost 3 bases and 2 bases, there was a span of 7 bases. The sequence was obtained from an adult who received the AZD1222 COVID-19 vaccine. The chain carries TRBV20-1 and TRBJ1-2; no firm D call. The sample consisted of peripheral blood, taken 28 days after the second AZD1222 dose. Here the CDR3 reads CSASLGNYGYTF. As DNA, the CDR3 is TGCAGTGCTAGTCTCGGAAACTATGGCTACACCTTC.